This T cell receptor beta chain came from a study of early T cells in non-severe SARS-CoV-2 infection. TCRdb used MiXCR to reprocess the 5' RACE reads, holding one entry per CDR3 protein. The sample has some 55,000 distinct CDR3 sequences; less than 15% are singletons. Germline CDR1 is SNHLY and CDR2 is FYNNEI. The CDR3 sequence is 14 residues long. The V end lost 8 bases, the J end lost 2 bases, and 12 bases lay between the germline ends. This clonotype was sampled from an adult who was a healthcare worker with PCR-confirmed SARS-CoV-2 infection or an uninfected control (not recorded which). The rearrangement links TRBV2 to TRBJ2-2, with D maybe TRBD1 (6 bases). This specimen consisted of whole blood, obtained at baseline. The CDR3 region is CASLGQVNTGELFF. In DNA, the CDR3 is TGTGCCAGCCTGGGACAAGTAAACACCGGGGAGCTGTTTTTT.